Shown below are 5 T cell receptor beta chains from a single sample sequenced in a study of blood T cell repertoires in COVID-19. Some clones are missing from TCRdb's copy, which holds only in-frame ones; the method was immunoSEQ multiplex PCR. The sample includes around 190,000 clones, more than 75% seen only once; the top ten take around 8.1%. Sequenced sample: peripheral blood. Receptor source: a woman aged 45-60 years with active or convalescent COVID-19.

This chain links TRBV20-1 with TRBJ1-6, with D perhaps TRBD1 (6 bases). CDR3 size: 15 residues. CDR1 is DFQATT and CDR2 is SNEGSKA in the germline V gene (reference sequence). Trimming removed 3 bases at V and 8 bases at J, with 17 bases between. The CDR3 DNA follows: TGCAGTGCTAGTCCTTGGACAGAAGGGGATTCACCCCTCCACTTT. Translating gives CSASPWTEGDSPLHF.

The chain carries TRBV3-1 (or the pseudogene TRBV3-2) and TRBJ1-5; TRBD1 is a possible D gene (6 bases). CDR1 and CDR2 (germline): LGHDT, YNNKEL (reference sequence). The CDR3 extends over 15 amino acids. V lost 4 bases, J lost 1 base, and 11 bases lay in between. The CDR3 region is CASSPQTGSNQPQHF. The CDR3 bases are TGTGCCAGCAGCCCTCAAACAGGGAGCAATCAGCCCCAGCATTTT.

Comment on this clone: This may be a read error, as it is one base from a much larger clone. Other DNA sequences in the sample encode the same CDR3. The rearrangement uses TRBV19 and TRBJ2-7, with 8 bases matching TRBD1. The junction had 5 bases not matched to a gene; V was cut back by 3 bases and J by 4 bases. The CDR3 is 14 residues long. Germline assignment: CDR1 LNHDA and CDR2 SQIVND (reference sequence). The DNA of the CDR3 is TGTGCCAGTAGTATTGGGACAGGAACGTACGAGCAGTACTTC. It is translated as CASSIGTGTYEQYF. The full variable domain, rest sourced from reference TRBV19 and TRBJ2-7, is DGGITQSPKYLFRKEGQNVTLSCEQNLNHDAMYWYRQDPGQGLRLIYYSQIVNDFQKGDIAEGYSVSREKKESFPLTVTSAQKNPTAFYLCASSIGTGTYEQYFGPGTRLTVT.

V and J are TRBV29-1 and TRBJ1-1; 11 bases line up with TRBD1. With V trimmed by 6 bases and J by 4 bases, 7 bases remained unmatched. This CDR3 contains 14 residues. Germline values: CDR1 SQVTM, CDR2 ANQGSEA. The CDR3 DNA reads as TGCAGCGTGGTTAGGACAGGGGGCCCCACTGAAGCTTTCTTT. Translating it yields CSVVRTGGPTEAFF.

The chain employs TRBV5-8 and TRBJ2-5, with 7 bases matching TRBD2. Trimming took 2 bases from V and 5 from J; bases not matched to a gene: 3. The CDR3 has 13 residues. In germline, CDR1 is SGHTS, CDR2 YDEGEE. CDR3 sequence (DNA): TGTGCCAGCAGCTTACACGGGAGGGAGACCCAGTACTTC. It specifies CASSLHGRETQYF.